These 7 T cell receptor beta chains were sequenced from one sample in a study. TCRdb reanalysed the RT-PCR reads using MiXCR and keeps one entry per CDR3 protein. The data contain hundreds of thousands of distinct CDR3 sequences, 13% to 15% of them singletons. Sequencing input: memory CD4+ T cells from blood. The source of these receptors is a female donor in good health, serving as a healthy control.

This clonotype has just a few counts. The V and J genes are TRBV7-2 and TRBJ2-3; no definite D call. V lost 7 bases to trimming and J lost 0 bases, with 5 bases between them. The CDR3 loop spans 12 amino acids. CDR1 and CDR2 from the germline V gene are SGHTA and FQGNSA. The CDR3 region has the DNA TGTGCCAGCAACCCAAGCACAGATACGCAGTATTTT. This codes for CASNPSTDTQYF.

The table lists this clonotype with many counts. CDR3 residues: CASSLTSDQPQHF. CDR3 nucleotide sequence: TGTGCCAGCAGTTTGACCTCGGACCAGCCCCAGCATTTT. The J gene is TRBJ1-5, the V gene TRBV12-3 or TRBV12-4; D uncertain. The CDR3 contains 13 residues. Trimming took 3 bases from V and 7 from J, leaving 10 bases between them.

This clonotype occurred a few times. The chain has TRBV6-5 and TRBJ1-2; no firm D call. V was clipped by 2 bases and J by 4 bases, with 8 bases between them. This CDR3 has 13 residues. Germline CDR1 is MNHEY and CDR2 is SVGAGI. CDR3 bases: TGTGCCAGCAGTTACGAGACAAGCTATGGCTACACCTTC. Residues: CASSYETSYGYTF.

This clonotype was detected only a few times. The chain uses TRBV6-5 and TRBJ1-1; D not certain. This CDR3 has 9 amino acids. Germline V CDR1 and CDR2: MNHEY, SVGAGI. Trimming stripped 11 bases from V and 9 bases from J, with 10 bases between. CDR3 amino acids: CASTGKAFF. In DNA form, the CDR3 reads TGTGCCTCCACGGGGAAAGCTTTCTTT.

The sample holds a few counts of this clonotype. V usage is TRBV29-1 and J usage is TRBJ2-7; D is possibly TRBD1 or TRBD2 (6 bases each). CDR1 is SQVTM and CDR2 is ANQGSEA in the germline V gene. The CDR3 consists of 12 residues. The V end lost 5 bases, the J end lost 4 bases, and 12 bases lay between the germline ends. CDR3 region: CSVSQGTYEQYF. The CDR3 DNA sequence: TGCAGCGTTTCCCAGGGGACTTACGAGCAGTACTTC.

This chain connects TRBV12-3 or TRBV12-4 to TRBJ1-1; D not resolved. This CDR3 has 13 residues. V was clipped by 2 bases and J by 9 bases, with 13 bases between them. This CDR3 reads CASSLRYSGKAFF. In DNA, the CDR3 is TGTGCCAGCAGTTTAAGATATTCAGGTAAAGCTTTCTTT.

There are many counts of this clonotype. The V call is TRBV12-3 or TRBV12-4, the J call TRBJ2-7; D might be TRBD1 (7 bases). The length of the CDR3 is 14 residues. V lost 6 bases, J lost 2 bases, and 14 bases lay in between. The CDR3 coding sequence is TGTGCCAGCAGACGGGGGACAGAGGCCTACGAGCAGTACTTC. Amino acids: CASRRGTEAYEQYF.